Following are 27 T cell receptor beta chains from one sample sequenced in a study of blood T cell repertoires in COVID-19. Profiled with immunoSEQ multiplex PCR; TCRdb holds only in-frame clones, not every one. The sample has some 160,000 clones, over 75% seen once. The sequencing input was PBMCs or T cells enriched from blood (not recorded which). These receptors all come from a woman in her forties or fifties who had recovered from COVID-19.

A remark on this clone: Germline is not matched at one junction end, which may reflect a read error. This same CDR3 is encoded by further DNA sequences in the sample. V is TRBV28 and J is TRBJ1-2; TRBD1 might be the D (6 bases). Looked up from germline, CDR1 is MDHEN and CDR2 is SYDVKM. The CDR3 has 14 amino acids. CDR3 nucleotide sequence: TGTGCCAGCAGTCCATACACAGGGAACTATGGCTATACCTTC. Its translation: CASSPYTGNYGYTF.

The chain couples TRBV18 to TRBJ2-5; D is ambiguous. Germline CDR1 and CDR2: KGHSH and LQKENI. V lost 2 bases and J 2 bases, leaving 9 bases between the germline ends. The CDR3 contains 14 residues. The CDR3 DNA is TGTGCCAGCTCACCATTGCAGATTCAAGAGACCCAGTACTTC. It translates to CASSPLQIQETQYF.

This clone has only a few counts. The gene calls are TRBV18 and TRBJ1-1; 12 bases line up with TRBD1. Germline CDR1 is KGHSH and CDR2 is LQKENI. The V and J ends lost 3 bases and 5 bases, in that order; junction bases with no gene match: 7. The length of the CDR3 is 16 residues. DNA of the CDR3: TGTGCCAGCTCACCGTTCGGGACAGGGGGCACGACTGAAGCTTTCTTT. This gives the protein CASSPFGTGGTTEAFF.

The genes are TRBV7-9 and TRBJ1-1; 7 bases fit TRBD1. In germline, CDR1 is SEHNR, CDR2 FQNEAQ (reference sequence). This CDR3 has 14 residues. The V segment lost 2 bases and the J segment 2 bases; nucleotides outside the gene matches: 2. The CDR3 DNA sequence: TGTGCCAGCAGCTTAACAGGGGTTAACACTGAAGCTTTCTTT. Amino acid sequence: CASSLTGVNTEAFF.

The chain recombines TRBV5-5 with TRBJ2-3; D might be TRBD2 (5 bases). Trimming pared 1 base from V and 13 bases from J, leaving 16 bases between. This CDR3 spans 13 amino acids. Germline CDR1 reads SGHKS; CDR2 reads YYEKEE (reference sequence). CDR3 sequence reads: CASSLFLRAEEYF. The CDR3 bases are TGTGCCAGCAGCTTGTTTTTGAGGGCCGAGGAGTATTTT.

This chain links TRBV7-9 with TRBJ1-2; no reliable D call. Germline loops: CDR1 SEHNR, CDR2 FQNEAQ (reference sequence). This CDR3 contains 12 residues. Trimming took 5 bases from V and 2 from J, leaving 6 bases between them. In nucleotides, the CDR3 is TGTGCCAGCAGCGCGGGGAACTATGGCTACACCTTC. This gives the protein CASSAGNYGYTF.

CDR3 region: CASSYGTPNSNQPQHF. CDR3 in DNA: TGTGCCAGCAGCTACGGGACTCCTAATAGCAATCAGCCCCAGCATTTT. The chain carries TRBV7-6 and TRBJ1-5, with a weak D call TRBD1 (5 bases). Germline assignment: CDR1 SGHVS and CDR2 FNYEAQ. V was cut by 4 bases and J by 0 bases, with 13 bases left in between. The CDR3 totals 16 residues.

The rearrangement uses TRBV13 and TRBJ1-5; tentative D call: TRBD1 (5 bases). This CDR3 has 14 residues. Germline-derived CDR1 and CDR2 are PRHDT and FYEKMQ (reference sequence). V lost 5 bases and J 1 base, leaving 9 bases between the germline ends. CDR3 sequence reads: CASSRGVSNQPQHF. For the CDR3, the DNA is TGTGCCAGCAGCCGGGGGGTGAGCAATCAGCCCCAGCATTTT.

This chain links TRBV5-4 with TRBJ2-2; 7 bases are shared with TRBD2. The CDR3 runs to 17 residues. V shed 2 bases, J shed 5 bases, and the junction held 12 bases outside the gene matches. Germline V gives CDR1 SGHNT, CDR2 YYREEE (reference sequence). The CDR3: CASSLTPARGYTGELFF. The CDR3 nucleotides are TGTGCCAGCAGCTTAACCCCTGCGCGGGGGTATACCGGGGAGCTGTTTTTT.

The V and J genes are TRBV7-6 and TRBJ1-1, with D perhaps matching TRBD1 (5 bases). The germline gives CDR1 SGHVS, CDR2 FNYEAQ. V lost 1 base to trimming and J lost 4 bases, with 10 bases between them. This CDR3 is 14 amino acids long. CDR3 in amino acids: CASSLVGGSTEAFF. The CDR3 DNA is TGTGCCAGCAGCTTAGTGGGGGGGAGCACTGAAGCTTTCTTT.

The chain couples TRBV10-2 to TRBJ2-7, with 12 nucleotides matching TRBD2. The CDR3 is 16 residues long. Looked up from germline, CDR1 is WSHSY and CDR2 is SAAADI. Germline trimming cut 7 bases from V and 0 bases from J; bases unmatched to any gene: 7. The CDR3 is CASTGLAGFSSYEQYF. The CDR3 DNA sequence: TGCGCCAGCACCGGACTAGCGGGGTTTAGCTCCTACGAGCAGTACTTC.

The V gene is TRBV14, the J gene TRBJ2-5; no firm D call. V lost 4 bases, J lost 4 bases, and 4 bases lay in between. The CDR3 runs to 11 residues. The germline CDR1 and CDR2 sequences are SGHDN and FVKESK. CDR3 in amino acids: CASSLSETQYF. The CDR3 DNA follows: TGTGCCAGCAGCCTATCAGAGACCCAGTACTTC.

The chain joins TRBV6-5 to TRBJ1-1; possibly TRBD1 for D (5 bases). From germline, CDR1 is MNHEY and CDR2 SVGAGI. The CDR3 totals 15 residues. V was clipped by 7 bases and J by 3 bases, with 18 bases between them. The CDR3 bases are TGTGCCAGCACCGGAGCCGGGCAAGGGGACACTGAAGCTTTCTTT. Protein product: CASTGAGQGDTEAFF.

The chain employs TRBV6-5 and TRBJ1-6; TRBD1 aligns across 8 bases. Germline trimming cut 6 bases from V and 7 bases from J; bases unmatched to any gene: 5. This CDR3 contains 14 residues. Germline V gene sequence: CDR1 MNHEY, CDR2 SVGAGI. CDR3 region: CASSPGQVNSPLHF. The CDR3 nucleotides are TGTGCCAGCAGCCCGGGACAGGTGAATTCACCCCTCCACTTT.

The chain uses TRBV12-3 or TRBV12-4 and TRBJ1-2; no clear D. The V end lost 2 bases, the J end lost 5 bases, and 9 bases lay between the germline ends. The CDR3 totals 13 residues. The chain's CDR3 is CASSLIREYGYTF. The CDR3 region has the DNA TGTGCCAGCAGTTTAATACGGGAATATGGCTACACCTTC.

The chain is built from TRBV2 and TRBJ2-1; TRBD2 matches 16 bases. CDR3 size: 17 residues. The germline gives CDR1 SNHLY, CDR2 FYNNEI. V lost 6 bases to trimming and J lost 4 bases; unmatched junction nucleotides: 6. CDR3: CASRGLAGGLRYNEQFF. For the CDR3, the DNA is TGTGCCAGCAGGGGACTAGCGGGGGGGCTTAGGTACAATGAGCAGTTCTTC.

This clone was seen a single time. The J gene is TRBJ2-3, the V gene TRBV5-1, with TRBD1 as a possible D gene (6 bases). V was pared by 5 bases and J by 4 bases, with 17 bases between. Germline lookup yields CDR1 SGHRS and CDR2 YFSETQ. This CDR3 is 15 amino acids long. This CDR3 reads CASSLSGVSADTQYF. CDR3 nucleotide sequence: TGCGCCAGCAGTTTATCAGGGGTTAGCGCAGATACGCAGTATTTT.

The chain couples TRBV18 to TRBJ1-2; D unclear. The CDR3 extends over 17 amino acids. Trimming cost V 3 bases and J 2 bases, with 19 bases left between them. Germline CDR1 is KGHSH and CDR2 is LQKENI. This CDR3 is CASSPLGSGDPNYGYTF. CDR3 bases: TGTGCCAGCTCACCCTTAGGATCAGGTGACCCAAACTATGGCTACACCTTC.

This clone was seen just once. V and J are TRBV3-1 (or the pseudogene TRBV3-2) and TRBJ2-1, with TRBD2 identical over 11 bases. Germline V gene sequence: CDR1 LGHDT, CDR2 YNNKEL (reference sequence). The CDR3 spans 17 residues. Trimming at V came to 1 base and at J to 12 bases, leaving 14 bases not matched to a gene. The CDR3 protein is CASSQVFGLAGGIGQFF. The CDR3 bases are TGTGCCAGCAGCCAAGTTTTCGGCCTAGCGGGGGGTATAGGGCAGTTCTTC.

The chain has TRBV9 and TRBJ2-1, with a weak D call TRBD1 (6 bases). The germline V gene has CDR1 SGDLS and CDR2 YYNGEE. V dropped 0 bases and J dropped 4 bases, with 8 bases sitting between them. The CDR3 sequence is 14 residues long. CDR3 region: CASSVGDRYNEQFF. DNA of the CDR3: TGTGCCAGCAGCGTAGGTGACAGGTACAATGAGCAGTTCTTC. Variable domain in full (rest from reference TRBV9 and TRBJ2-1): DSGVTQTPKHLITATGQRVTLRCSPRSGDLSVYWYQQSLDQGLQFLIQYYNGEERAKGNILERFSAQQFPDLHSELNLSSLELGDSALYFCASSVGDRYNEQFFGPGTRLTVL.

The gene calls are TRBV5-8 and TRBJ2-5; a possible D gene is TRBD1 (5 bases). This CDR3 spans 14 amino acids. V was pared by 0 bases and J by 4 bases, with 10 bases between. Germline V gene data show CDR1 as SGHTS and CDR2 as YDEGEE. CDR3 amino acids: CASSLAVGRETQYF. The CDR3 DNA reads as TGTGCCAGCAGCTTGGCGGTGGGGCGAGAGACCCAGTACTTC. The variable domain in full, with the rest retrieved from reference TRBV5-8 and TRBJ2-5, is EAGVTQSPTHLIKTRGQQATLRCSPISGHTSVYWYQQALGLGLQFLLWYDEGEERNRGNFPPRFSGRQFPNYSSELNVNALELEDSALYLCASSLAVGRETQYFGPGTRLLVL.

V and J are TRBV27 and TRBJ1-2, with a possible D match to TRBD1 (5 bases). Germline-derived CDR1 and CDR2 are MNHEY and SMNVEV (reference sequence). V was pared by 5 bases and J by 2 bases, with 15 bases between. The CDR3 length is 15 residues. CDR3 sequence (DNA): TGTGCCAGCAGTCCCTGGGGCACCTCAAACTATGGCTACACCTTC. As protein: CASSPWGTSNYGYTF.

V is TRBV6-5 and J is TRBJ2-7; 7 bases line up with TRBD1. This CDR3 spans 12 amino acids. V lost 2 bases to trimming and J lost 7 bases; unmatched junction nucleotides: 2. CDR1 and CDR2 from the germline V gene are MNHEY and SVGAGI. Written as DNA, the CDR3 is TGTGCCAGCAGTTACAGGGGGCAAGAGCAGTACTTC. Its protein product is CASSYRGQEQYF.

This clone was seen ten or more times. The rearrangement uses TRBV18 and TRBJ1-2; 9 bases map to TRBD1. V lost 3 bases to trimming and J lost 6 bases; unmatched junction nucleotides: 5. Germline V gene sequence: CDR1 KGHSH, CDR2 LQKENI. The CDR3 spans 14 residues. The chain's CDR3 is CASSPRQGVDGYTF. The CDR3 bases are TGTGCCAGCTCACCCAGACAGGGGGTAGATGGCTACACCTTC. Full variable domain (remainder filled in from reference TRBV18 and TRBJ1-2): NAGVMQNPRHLVRRRGQEARLRCSPMKGHSHVYWYRQLPEEGLKFMVYLQKENIIDESGMPKERFSAEFPKEGPSILRIQQVVRGDSAAYFCASSPRQGVDGYTFGSGTRLTVV.

The rearrangement uses TRBV29-1 and TRBJ1-5; no definite D call. The CDR3 is made up of 15 amino acids. V was cut by 4 bases and J by 0 bases, with 13 bases left in between. The germline V gene has CDR1 SQVTM and CDR2 ANQGSEA. CDR3 in DNA: TGCAGCGTTGTGGGCAGCCTGTATAGCAATCAGCCCCAGCATTTT. Its translation: CSVVGSLYSNQPQHF.

V gene TRBV6-4 combines with J gene TRBJ2-7; 8 nucleotides line up with TRBD1. V was pared by 6 bases and J by 4 bases, with 5 bases of the junction left unmatched. Germline-derived CDR1 and CDR2 are MRHNA and SNTAGT. The CDR3 spans 13 residues. This chain's CDR3 is CASSRGLGYEQYF. CDR3 nucleotides: TGTGCCAGCAGCAGGGGGCTGGGGTACGAGCAGTACTTC.

This chain uses TRBV2 with TRBJ2-2; 8 bases agree with TRBD1. The junction had 6 bases not matched to a gene; V was cut back by 2 bases and J by 7 bases. Per the germline V gene, CDR1 is SNHLY and CDR2 is FYNNEI. This CDR3 region has 15 residues. The CDR3 here is CASSEWQGAVGELFF. The CDR3, as DNA: TGTGCCAGCAGTGAATGGCAGGGGGCCGTCGGGGAGCTGTTTTTT.